This TCR beta chain was captured by sequencing in a study of blood T cell repertoires in COVID-19. On the study more broadly: T cells, B-cell-depleted T cells, or PBMCs supplied cDNA or gDNA.

This clone was seen only once. As originally analysed: Nucleated cell number was recorded as an estimate derived from reference gene primer amplification. Sequencing used immunoSEQ multiplex PCR; TCRdb keeps in-frame clones, though not all of them. That table furnishes V, J and clone size, whereas the DNA furnished D and trimming. Of roughly 100,000 clones listed, approximately 87% were seen once; the top ten hold around 14%. CDR1 is LNHDA and CDR2 is SQIVND in the germline V gene (reference sequence). The CDR3 is made up of 16 amino acids. Trimming shortened V by 7 bases and J by 0 bases, and 16 bases separated the two germline ends.

The sample was peripheral blood. The clonotype comes from a man aged 45-65 years with acute or convalescent COVID-19. The chain has TRBV19 and TRBJ1-3; D is unresolved. CDR3: CASIPAQAPSGNTIYF. The CDR3 bases are TGTGCCAGTATTCCCGCCCAGGCACCCTCTGGAAACACCATATATTTT.